This T cell receptor beta chain stems from a study of untreated major depressive disorder (dated by TCRdb to the late 2010s). Some background on the complete study: A cross-sectional case-control design was used to compare T cell phenotype and TCR repertoire between antidepressant-free major depressive disorder patients and individually matched non-depressed controls.

The Qiagen DNeasy Blood and Tissue Kit was used to extract total genomic DNA from the purified CD4+ T cells. Following immunoSEQ immunosequencing protocols, the TCRbeta CDR3 region, as defined by IMGT, was amplified and sequenced. The original methods were these. Preprocessing of raw sequence data for PCR and sequencing error correction was performed by the immunoSEQ service. The sequence data were loaded into the immunoSEQ Analyzer and then analyzed further using VDJtools v1.0.7. Patient-control differences were tested with the paired Wilcoxon signed-rank test. The source is immuneACCESS, and TCRdb retained only in-frame sequences with V and J called. Part of the clones is not carried over; for the studies checked, unresolved V genes explain less than half of this, and the remainder is unexplained. V, J and clone size reflect that table, while D and trimming were determined from the DNA. The sample records 20,000 to 25,000 clones, about 87% of which are singletons. Together, the top ten hold around 5% of the sample.

Paper-wide results and their limitations: The sequencing comparisons used one-tailed planned tests on only three preselected Vbeta families. Strict matching and exclusion criteria produced a comparatively small study sample, limiting generalizability of findings.

Points on this clone: Its binding antigen is unknown. No quality values exist for individual bases; no much larger clone is one base distant.

Each depressed patient was pairwise matched to a non-depressed control for sex, age, current smoking status and body mass index. All participants were of European descent. Controls had no current or lifetime mood disorder and scored 5 or less on the Quick Inventory of Depressive Symptoms-Self Report. All participants were excluded for major medical conditions, Axis I/II comorbidities, regular medication or illicit drug use, or drinking over 100 g alcohol weekly. Around 29 ml of peripheral blood was collected into EDTA tubes from each participant. CD4+ T cells were purified from thawed PBMCs by magnetic negative selection with the BD IMag Human CD4 T Lymphocyte Enrichment Set. Flow cytometry confirmed that the CD4+ enrichment method typically gave roughly 95% purity. TCRbeta sequencing was performed on a subgroup of roughly 5 case-control pairs selected blind to chemokine receptor expression and flow-cytometric repertoire skewing results. All blood samples were collected in the morning at 8:00 a.m., and PBMCs were isolated by Ficoll-Hypaque gradient centrifugation. Until being assayed, PBMCs were kept in liquid nitrogen after cryopreservation by gradual cooling to -80 degrees C.

The sequenced sample consisted of CD4+ T cells from PBMCs. This clonotype was obtained from a woman in her thirties in good health.

The CDR3 protein: CASSAYRAHSGANVLTF. The nucleotides read TGTGCCAGCAGCGCATACAGGGCCCATTCTGGGGCCAACGTCCTGACTTTC. The V gene is TRBV5-4 and the J gene is TRBJ2-6; TRBD1 is perhaps the D gene, given 6 matching bases. From its cysteine to its phenylalanine, the CDR3 spans 17 amino acids. Only CDR3 DNA remains: 51 bases, in frame from the first base. CDR1 is given as SGHNT and CDR2 as YYREEE, both from the germline V gene (reference sequence). V loses 4 bases of germline sequence and J loses 1 base, and the interval between the two ends is 15 bases.